Following are 22 T cell receptor beta chains from one sample sequenced in a study of blood T cell repertoires in COVID-19. Method: immunoSEQ multiplex PCR; TCRdb's copy keeps in-frame clones and lacks some. The profile covers about 140,000 clones, with around 79% appearing a single time and roughly 2.9% taken by the ten largest. Sequenced material: PBMCs or T cells enriched from blood (not recorded which). The receptors were gathered from a woman between 50 and 59 years old who had recovered from COVID-19.

V usage is TRBV5-1 and J usage is TRBJ1-5; TRBD1 aligns across 9 bases. Losses at the gene ends were 1 base for V and 6 bases for J; bases not matched to a gene: 8. The CDR3 length is 16 residues. CDR1 is SGHRS, CDR2 YFSETQ, per germline. For the CDR3, the DNA is TGCGCCAGCAGCTTGAGCGAGACAGGGGGGATTCAGCCCCAGCATTTT. It translates to CASSLSETGGIQPQHF.

As DNA, the CDR3 is TGTGCCAGCAGCCTGTCGACTAGCGGGGGCCGCGGGGAGACCCAGTACTTC. This translates into CASSLSTSGGRGETQYF. This chain uses TRBV3-1 (or the pseudogene TRBV3-2) with TRBJ2-5; 12 bases map to TRBD2. CDR1 and CDR2 (germline): LGHDT, YNNKEL (reference sequence). The CDR3 totals 17 residues. The V segment lost 4 bases and the J segment 5 bases; nucleotides outside the gene matches: 11.

This clone was recorded only once. This sequence joins TRBV30 and TRBJ2-2; 9 bases are shared with TRBD2. Germline V CDR1 and CDR2: GTSNPN, SVGIG (reference sequence). Unmatched junction bases numbered 5, after V lost 1 base and J lost 5 bases. This CDR3 is 15 amino acids long. CDR3 DNA: TGTGCCTGGAGTGGTGGTAGCGGGAGTACCGGGGAGCTGTTTTTT. It specifies CAWSGGSGSTGELFF.

This clone occurred a few times. The rearrangement links TRBV29-1 to TRBJ1-2, with 7 bases lining up with TRBD1. This CDR3 has 13 residues. CDR1 and CDR2 (germline): SQVTM, ANQGSEA. With V trimmed by 3 bases and J by 3 bases, 4 bases remained unmatched. In DNA, the CDR3 is TGCAGCGTTGACGGCAGGGGGGACTATGGCTACACCTTC. It encodes CSVDGRGDYGYTF.

The J gene is TRBJ1-2, the V gene TRBV7-2; D perhaps matches TRBD1 (5 bases). This CDR3 is 14 amino acids long. V dropped 1 base and J dropped 3 bases, with 9 bases sitting between them. In germline, CDR1 is SGHTA, CDR2 FQGNSA. Here the CDR3 DNA reads TGTGCCAGCAGCTTAGTAGGGGCAGACTATGGCTACACCTTC. It yields the protein CASSLVGADYGYTF. The full variable domain, its missing parts supplied by reference TRBV7-2 and TRBJ1-2, is GAGVSQSPSNKVTEKGKDVELRCDPISGHTALYWYRQSLGQGLEFLIYFQGNSAPDKSGLPSDRFSAERTGGSVSTLTIQRTQQEDSAVYLCASSLVGADYGYTFGSGTRLTVV.

V is TRBV3-1 (or the pseudogene TRBV3-2) and J is TRBJ2-3, with 9 bases aligning to TRBD2. Germline values: CDR1 LGHDT, CDR2 YNNKEL (reference sequence). V lost 6 bases, J lost 2 bases, and 6 bases stayed unmatched. The CDR3 runs to 15 residues. Written as DNA, the CDR3 is TGTGCCAGCAGTGGACTAGCGAGCAACACAGATACGCAGTATTTT. Translating gives CASSGLASNTDTQYF.

The chain has TRBV21-1 and TRBJ1-1; the table gives TRBD1 as D, unverified against the DNA. TRBV21-1 is classified as a pseudogene. The CDR3 has 15 residues. This CDR3 is CASSFPQGARTEAFF. In DNA, the CDR3 is TGTGCCAGCAGCTTCCCACAGGGGGCCAGGACTGAAGCTTTCTTT.

This rearrangement joins TRBV7-9 to TRBJ2-7; 7 bases align to TRBD1. Germline CDR1 reads SEHNR; CDR2 reads FQNEAQ (reference sequence). The ends lost 4 bases at V and 3 bases at J; junction bases unmatched: 9. The CDR3 is made up of 15 amino acids. Here the CDR3 DNA reads TGTGCCAGCAGCTCCTCTAACAGGGGAATCTACGAGCAGTACTTC. Its protein is CASSSSNRGIYEQYF.

V gene TRBV6-5 combines with J gene TRBJ1-3; 8 nucleotides align to TRBD1. The CDR3 runs to 15 residues. Looked up from germline, CDR1 is MNHEY and CDR2 is SVGAGI. The junction had 1 base not matched to a gene; V was cut back by 3 bases and J by 0 bases. The CDR3 DNA follows: TGTGCCAGCAGTTATACAGGGGGCTCTGGAAACACCATATATTTT. Translated: CASSYTGGSGNTIYF.

This clone was detected only a few times. The V and J genes are TRBV10-1 and TRBJ1-1; D remains unclear. The germline V gene has CDR1 WNHNN and CDR2 SYGVQD (reference sequence). Trimming took 5 bases from V and 6 from J, leaving 16 bases between them. CDR3 length: 14 amino acids. DNA for the CDR3: TGCGCCAGCAGTCAAGAACCGGGTAGCGCTGAAGCTTTCTTT. Translation: CASSQEPGSAEAFF.

The chain carries TRBV30 and TRBJ1-1, with 10 bases lining up with TRBD1. CDR3 length: 13 residues. With V trimmed by 2 bases and J by 11 bases, 8 bases remained unmatched. From germline, CDR1 is GTSNPN and CDR2 SVGIG (reference sequence). CDR3 sequence reads: CAWSSRTGGLAFF. The CDR3 coding sequence is TGTGCCTGGAGTTCCCGGACAGGGGGTTTGGCTTTCTTT.

The rearrangement joins TRBV5-1 to TRBJ1-2, with D maybe TRBD1 (5 bases). The CDR3 extends over 14 amino acids. V lost 1 base and J lost 3, with 10 bases in between. CDR1 SGHRS and CDR2 YFSETQ come from the germline V gene. CDR3 bases: TGCGCCAGCAGCTTGCAGGGAGGGGACTATGGCTACACCTTC. Protein: CASSLQGGDYGYTF.

The chain uses TRBV27 and TRBJ1-6; the D gene is possibly TRBD1 (6 bases). Germline V lookup: CDR1 MNHEY, CDR2 SMNVEV (reference sequence). The CDR3 contains 14 residues. Trimming shortened V by 10 bases and J by 5 bases, and 15 bases separated the two germline ends. DNA of the CDR3: TGTGCCACCAACAGGGTGGGGAATAATTCACCCCTCCACTTT. It codes for CATNRVGNNSPLHF.

The chain uses TRBV7-2 and TRBJ1-2; D gene ambiguous. This CDR3 region has 15 residues. Germline CDR1 SGHTA, CDR2 FQGNSA. V gave up 1 base and J gave up 7 bases, with 16 bases separating them. The CDR3 region is CASSLVSTGRVGYTF. CDR3 nucleotide sequence: TGTGCCAGCAGCTTAGTTTCAACGGGGAGGGTTGGCTACACCTTC.

This clone was seen just once. The chain has TRBV29-1 and TRBJ1-3; D unresolved. CDR3 length equals 13 residues. V lost 8 bases to trimming and J lost 1 base, with 12 bases between them. Germline V lookup: CDR1 SQVTM, CDR2 ANQGSEA. This chain's CDR3 is CSCTSGSGNTIYF. The CDR3 DNA sequence: TGCAGCTGCACCTCGGGTTCTGGAAACACCATATATTTT. Together with reference TRBV29-1 and TRBJ1-3, the CDR3 gives the full variable domain: SAVISQKPSRDICQRGTSLTIQCQVDSQVTMMFWYRQQPGQSLTLIATANQGSEATYESGFVIDKFPISRPNLTFSTLTVSNMSPEDSSIYLCSCTSGSGNTIYFGEGSWLTVV.

The chain links TRBV19 to TRBJ2-5; no reliable D call. The germline CDR1 and CDR2 sequences are LNHDA and SQIVND (reference sequence). The V gene lost 3 bases and the J gene lost 2 bases, with 10 bases spanning the gap. The CDR3 runs 14 residues. The CDR3 here is CASSIQLVQETQYF. In DNA, the CDR3 is TGTGCCAGTAGTATTCAGCTAGTTCAAGAGACCCAGTACTTC. The variable domain in full, with the rest retrieved from reference TRBV19 and TRBJ2-5, is DGGITQSPKYLFRKEGQNVTLSCEQNLNHDAMYWYRQDPGQGLRLIYYSQIVNDFQKGDIAEGYSVSREKKESFPLTVTSAQKNPTAFYLCASSIQLVQETQYFGPGTRLLVL.

The V and J genes are TRBV30 and TRBJ2-3, with 11 bases matching TRBD2. V lost 1 base, J lost 2 bases, and 5 bases stayed unmatched. Germline V gene sequence: CDR1 GTSNPN, CDR2 SVGIG (reference sequence). The CDR3 runs to 16 residues. CDR3 protein: CAWSAWTSGYTDTQYF. For the CDR3, the DNA is TGTGCCTGGAGTGCCTGGACTAGCGGGTACACAGATACGCAGTATTTT. The whole variable domain, filled in from reference TRBV30 and TRBJ2-3, reads SQTIHQWPATLVQPVGSPLSLECTVEGTSNPNLYWYRQAAGRGLQLLFYSVGIGQISSEVPQNLSASRPQDRQFILSSKKLLLSDSGFYLCAWSAWTSGYTDTQYFGPGTRLTVL.

This clone was seen at least ten times. The V and J genes are TRBV27 and TRBJ2-2, with D maybe TRBD1 (5 bases). CDR1 is MNHEY, CDR2 SMNVEV, per germline (reference sequence). The CDR3 totals 16 residues. Trimming took 4 bases from V and 3 from J, leaving 15 bases between them. The CDR3 sequence: CASSYTGSDDTGELFF. The CDR3, as DNA: TGTGCCAGCAGTTACACAGGATCGGATGACACCGGGGAGCTGTTTTTT.

The rearrangement joins TRBV27 to TRBJ2-1, with 7 bases identical to TRBD2. Germline CDR1 reads MNHEY; CDR2 reads SMNVEV (reference sequence). The CDR3 spans 14 residues. Trimming at V came to 10 bases and at J to 4 bases, leaving 10 bases not matched to a gene. This CDR3 reads CATKKGGTYNEQFF. CDR3 sequence (DNA): TGTGCCACCAAAAAGGGAGGGACGTACAATGAGCAGTTCTTC.

The chain employs TRBV2 and TRBJ1-1; 10 bases agree with TRBD1. This CDR3 is built from 13 residues. The germline CDR1 and CDR2 sequences are SNHLY and FYNNEI. V shed 6 bases, J shed 7 bases, and the junction held 5 bases outside the gene matches. CDR3 in amino acids: CASSGQGDGEAFF. CDR3 coding DNA: TGTGCCAGCAGCGGACAGGGGGACGGTGAAGCTTTCTTT.

This clone is a singleton in its sample. The J gene is TRBJ2-3, the V gene TRBV6-1, with 9 positions matching TRBD1. CDR1 MNHNS and CDR2 SASEGT come from the germline V gene. J lost 0 bases, V lost 4 bases, and 5 bases had no gene match. The CDR3 is made up of 16 amino acids. CDR3 in amino acids: CASSATGTGSTDTQYF. CDR3 nucleotide sequence: TGTGCCAGCAGTGCTACCGGGACAGGGAGCACAGATACGCAGTATTTT.

V is TRBV3-1 (or the pseudogene TRBV3-2) and J is TRBJ1-4; D call uncertain. The V gene lost 5 bases and the J gene lost 8 bases, with 6 bases spanning the gap. The CDR3 consists of 11 residues. Germline V gene sequence: CDR1 LGHDT, CDR2 YNNKEL (reference sequence). The CDR3 loop reads CASSGEEKLFF. The CDR3 DNA follows: TGTGCCAGCAGCGGGGAGGAAAAACTGTTTTTT.